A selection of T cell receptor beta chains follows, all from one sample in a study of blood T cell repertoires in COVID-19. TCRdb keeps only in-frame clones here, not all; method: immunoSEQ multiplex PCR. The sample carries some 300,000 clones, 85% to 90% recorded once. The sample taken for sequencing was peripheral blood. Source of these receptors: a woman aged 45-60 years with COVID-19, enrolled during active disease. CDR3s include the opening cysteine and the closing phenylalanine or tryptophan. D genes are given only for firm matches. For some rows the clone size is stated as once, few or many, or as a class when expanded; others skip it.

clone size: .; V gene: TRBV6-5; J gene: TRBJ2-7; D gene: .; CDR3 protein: CASSYSSFELLYEQYF; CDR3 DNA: TGTGCCAGCAGTTACTCGAGTTTTGAACTCCTCTACGAGCAGTACTTC
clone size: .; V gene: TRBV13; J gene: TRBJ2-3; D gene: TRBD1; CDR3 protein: CASSQTVKQGGDTQYF; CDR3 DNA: TGTGCCAGCAGCCAGACAGTTAAACAGGGGGGAGATACGCAGTATTTT
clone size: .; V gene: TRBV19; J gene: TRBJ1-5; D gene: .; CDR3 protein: CASSSNQPQHF; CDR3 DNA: TGTGCCAGTTCAAGCAATCAGCCCCAGCATTTT
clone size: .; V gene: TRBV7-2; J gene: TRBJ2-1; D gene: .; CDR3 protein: CASSSDTGSSSYNEQFF; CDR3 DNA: TGTGCCAGCAGCTCGGATACGGGATCGAGCTCCTACAATGAGCAGTTCTTC
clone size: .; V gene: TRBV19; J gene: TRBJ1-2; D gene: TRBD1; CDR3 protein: CASSPLPGQPNYGYTF; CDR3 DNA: TGTGCCAGTAGTCCTCTCCCGGGACAGCCTAACTATGGCTACACCTTC
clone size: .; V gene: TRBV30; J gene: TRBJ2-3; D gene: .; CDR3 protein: CAWSVIGNTDTQYF; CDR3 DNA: TGTGCCTGGAGTGTAATCGGGAACACAGATACGCAGTATTTT
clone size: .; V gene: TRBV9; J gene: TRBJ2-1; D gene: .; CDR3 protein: CASSVDPSFLESSYNEQFF; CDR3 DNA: TGTGCCAGCAGCGTAGACCCTAGCTTCCTTGAAAGCTCCTACAATGAGCAGTTCTTC
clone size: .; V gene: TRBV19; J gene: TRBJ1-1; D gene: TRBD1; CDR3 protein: CASIGQGSTEAFF; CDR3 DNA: TGTGCCAGTATAGGACAGGGGAGCACTGAAGCTTTCTTT
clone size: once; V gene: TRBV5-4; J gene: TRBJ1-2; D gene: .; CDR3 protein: CASGLQLVYGYTF; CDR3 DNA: TGTGCCAGCGGATTACAGTTAGTTTATGGCTACACCTTC
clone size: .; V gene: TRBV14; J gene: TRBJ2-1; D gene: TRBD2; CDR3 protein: CASSQDLRLAVTYNEQFF; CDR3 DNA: TGTGCCAGCAGCCAAGATCTGCGACTAGCGGTTACCTACAATGAGCAGTTCTTC